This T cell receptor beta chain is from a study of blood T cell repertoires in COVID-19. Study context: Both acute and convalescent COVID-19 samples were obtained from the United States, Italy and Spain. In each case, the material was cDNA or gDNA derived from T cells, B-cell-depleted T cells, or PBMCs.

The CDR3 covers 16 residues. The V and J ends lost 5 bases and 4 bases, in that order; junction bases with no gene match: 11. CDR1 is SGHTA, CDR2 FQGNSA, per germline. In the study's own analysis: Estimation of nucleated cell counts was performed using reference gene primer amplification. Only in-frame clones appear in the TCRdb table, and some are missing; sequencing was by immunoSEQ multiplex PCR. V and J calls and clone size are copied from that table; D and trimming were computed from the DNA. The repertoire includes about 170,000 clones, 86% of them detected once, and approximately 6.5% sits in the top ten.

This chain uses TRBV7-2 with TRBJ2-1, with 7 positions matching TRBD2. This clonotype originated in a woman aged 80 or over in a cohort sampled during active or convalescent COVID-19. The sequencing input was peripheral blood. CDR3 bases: TGTGCCAGCAGCACCCGGGACTACCCCTCGTACAATGAGCAGTTCTTC. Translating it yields CASSTRDYPSYNEQFF.